This passage covers 4 T cell receptor beta chains from one sample sequenced in a study of T cell clonality in common variable immunodeficiency. Assay used: immunoSEQ multiplex PCR; TCRdb lists only in-frame clones, some missing. The repertoire has around 81,000 clones, none seen only once; the ten largest take 0.8%. Sequences were obtained from peripheral blood mononuclear cells. All receptors derive from a person between 18 and 70 years old in good health.

This clone was counted at least ten times. The read terminates 3 residues before the CDR3 end, so the remaining end is supplied by the germline J gene. The chain recombines TRBV20-1 with TRBJ2-7; maybe TRBD1 (5 bases). V lost 1 base, J lost 2 bases, and 15 bases lay in between. The CDR3 consists of 15 residues. Germline assignment: CDR1 DFQATT and CDR2 SNEGSKA (reference sequence). The CDR3 protein is CSARGRSKGPYEQYF. The sequenced part of the CDR3 DNA is TGCAGTGCTAGAGGACGCTCCAAGGGGCCCTACGAG.

This clone occurred many times. The read gets to within 3 residues of the CDR3 end, and the germline J gene fills in the rest. This chain uses TRBV18 with TRBJ2-3; the match to TRBD2 covers 9 bases. J was trimmed by 2 bases and V by 1 base; bases with no gene match: 7. Looked up from germline, CDR1 is KGHSH and CDR2 is LQKENI. The CDR3 runs to 17 residues. The sequenced part of the CDR3 DNA is TGTGCCAGCTCACCACTTGGTAGCGGGAGATACACAGATACG. Its protein is CASSPLGSGRYTDT. The whole CDR3 is CASSPLGSGRYTDTQYF.

This clone came up many times. The read is 3 residues too short to cover the CDR3 end, so that end is filled in from the germline J gene. The rearrangement joins TRBV20-1 to TRBJ2-7, with 7 bases fitting TRBD1. Germline CDR1 DFQATT, CDR2 SNEGSKA (reference sequence). V lost 6 bases and J lost 4; bases outside the gene matches: 9. This CDR3 has 13 amino acids. CDR3 amino acids: CSAEGGLLYEQYF. Partial CDR3 DNA: TGCAGTGCGGAAGGGGGCCTCCTATACGAG.

This clone has a count of ten or more. CDR3 bases read: TGTGCCATCAGTGAGTACATTTACAATGAG. Its protein product is CAISEYIYNE. The CDR3 reads in full as CAISEYIYNEQFF. V gene TRBV10-3 combines with J gene TRBJ2-1; no clear D gene. The CDR3 goes on 3 residues after the read ends, and that part is filled in from the germline J gene. Germline V lookup: CDR1 ENHRY, CDR2 SYGVKD. The CDR3 runs to 13 residues. V was cut by 1 base and J by 4 bases, with 5 bases left in between.